The clone carrying this TCR beta chain occurred a few times. This entry comes from a study of cytomegalovirus exposure and HLA in healthy donors. PCR primers comprised 60 Vbeta and 13 Jbeta primers. Authors' methods: A follow-up analysis tallied 86 million or so unique TCR beta chains, about 11 million shared. Some clones are missing from TCRdb's copy, which holds only in-frame ones; the method was immunoSEQ multiplex PCR. V, J and clone size are taken as reported in that table, and D and trimming were inferred from the DNA itself. This table holds about 190,000 clones, more than 80% found once. The source is a woman in her forties or fifties in good health and CMV-seropositive. The sequencing sample was made of PBMCs.

CDR3 in amino acids: CASSPGTGYNEQFF. CDR3 DNA sequence: TGCGCCAGCAGCCCGGGGACAGGTTACAATGAGCAGTTCTTC. This sequence joins TRBV4-1 and TRBJ2-1, with TRBD1 matching 8 bases. J lost 4 bases, V lost 4 bases, and 3 bases had no gene match. From germline, CDR1 is MGHRA and CDR2 YSYEKL. The length of the CDR3 is 14 residues.